A selection of T cell receptor beta chains follows, all from one sample in a study of beta chain features in type 1 diabetes. Measured with immunoSEQ multiplex PCR; TCRdb has only the in-frame clones, and not every one. Here the sample spans 300,000 to 450,000 clones, 8.5% to 10% being singletons. Sequencing was carried out using central memory CD4+ T cells from blood. Every receptor here comes from a man under 40 with type 1 diabetes. Each CDR3 is given with its conserved first and last residue. D genes are given only for firm matches. Clone sizes are given selectively: once, few, many, or a class where the clone is expanded.

TRBV7-2	few	TRBJ1-1	.	CASRRQEDTEAFF	TGTGCCAGCCGGCGACAGGAGGACACTGAAGCTTTCTTT
TRBV7-6	few	TRBJ2-5	.	CASSLVVGRADQETQYF	TGTGCCAGCAGCTTAGTCGTCGGCAGGGCCGATCAAGAGACCCAGTACTTC
TRBV9	.	TRBJ2-1	TRBD2	CASTRYGGGHNEQFF	TGTGCCAGCACCCGTTACGGGGGGGGCCACAATGAGCAGTTCTTC
TRBV28	.	TRBJ1-1	.	CASSSGQGSTEAFF	TGTGCCAGCAGTTCGGGTCAGGGGAGCACTGAAGCTTTCTTT
TRBV7-2	.	TRBJ2-7	TRBD1	CASSPQSTRGNEQYF	TGTGCCAGCAGCCCCCAGAGCACCAGGGGGAACGAGCAGTACTTC
TRBV7-2	many	TRBJ2-6	.	CASSSWGSGANVLTF	TGTGCCAGCAGCTCCTGGGGCTCTGGGGCCAACGTCCTGACTTTC
TRBV7-9	many	TRBJ1-1	.	CASSLVFRGVTEAFF	TGTGCCAGCAGCTTAGTTTTCCGGGGGGTGACTGAAGCTTTCTTT
TRBV6-6	few	TRBJ1-5	.	CASSPRTADQPQHF	TGTGCCAGCAGCCCTAGGACAGCGGATCAGCCCCAGCATTTT
TRBV6-1	.	TRBJ1-2	TRBD1	CASSSTGEKGYTF	TGTGCCAGCAGCTCGACAGGGGAGAAGGGCTACACCTTC
TRBV6-6	few	TRBJ2-5	.	CASSYSGGTTQYF	TGTGCCAGCAGTTACTCGGGGGGTACGACCCAGTACTTC
TRBV6-5	many	TRBJ1-1	.	CASTQDREAFF	TGTGCCAGCACTCAGGACAGAGAAGCTTTCTTT
TRBV2	many	TRBJ2-5	.	CATGPALYQETQYF	TGTGCCACTGGTCCAGCTCTGTACCAAGAGACCCAGTACTTC
TRBV6-5	.	TRBJ1-4	.	CASSYQSSTTNEKLFF	TGTGCCAGCAGTTACCAATCCAGTACAACTAATGAAAAACTGTTTTTT
TRBV6-1	few	TRBJ2-5	.	CASSAQERAKAETQYF	TGTGCCAGCAGTGCGCAGGAGCGGGCAAAAGCGGAGACCCAGTACTTC
TRBV29-1	.	TRBJ2-3	TRBD1	CSVDGSRGLGQYF	TGCAGCGTTGACGGCTCAAGGGGGCTAGGGCAGTATTTT
TRBV28	many	TRBJ1-1	.	CASSFVGTPEAFF	TGTGCCAGCAGTTTTGTCGGGACACCTGAAGCTTTCTTT
TRBV2	.	TRBJ2-3	TRBD1	CASSGDRDDTDTQYF	TGTGCCAGCAGTGGGGACAGGGACGACACAGATACGCAGTATTTT
TRBV2	few	TRBJ2-6	.	CASSLRSGANVLTF	TGTGCCAGCAGTCTACGCTCTGGGGCCAACGTCCTGACTTTC
TRBV2	many	TRBJ1-1	.	CASAEESNTEAFF	TGTGCCAGCGCCGAAGAATCGAACACTGAAGCTTTCTTT
TRBV6-5	few	TRBJ2-5	.	CASRADGEETQYF	TGTGCCAGCAGAGCGGACGGGGAAGAGACCCAGTACTTC
TRBV19	.	TRBJ2-7	TRBD2	CASSLESGTYEQYF	TGTGCCAGTAGTCTAGAGAGCGGGACCTACGAGCAGTACTTC
TRBV5-4	.	TRBJ2-1	.	CASSLWRQSSYNEQFF	TGTGCCAGCAGCTTGTGGCGTCAGAGCTCCTACAATGAGCAGTTCTTC
TRBV11-2	few	TRBJ2-7	TRBD2	CASSLVGSGRARYEQYF	TGTGCCAGCAGCTTAGTTGGTAGCGGGAGAGCTCGCTACGAGCAGTACTTC
TRBV5-1	.	TRBJ1-2	TRBD1	CASSPISGGDNYGYTF	TGCGCCAGCAGCCCCATCTCAGGGGGCGACAACTATGGCTACACCTTC
TRBV29-1	few	TRBJ2-5	.	CSVEVSSGTGAETQYF	TGCAGCGTTGAAGTGTCCTCAGGGACTGGTGCAGAGACCCAGTACTTC
TRBV6-1	.	TRBJ1-1	.	CASSEQGYTEAFF	TGTGCCAGCAGTGAACAGGGGTACACTGAAGCTTTCTTT
TRBV7-9	.	TRBJ2-1	.	CASSRQQNEQFF	TGTGCCAGCAGTCGACAGCAGAATGAGCAGTTCTTC
TRBV27	.	TRBJ1-1	.	CASSYQTGNTEAFF	TGTGCCAGCAGTTACCAGACTGGGAACACTGAAGCTTTCTTT
TRBV15	.	TRBJ1-4	TRBD1	CATSRSTGGMEKLFF	TGTGCCACCAGCAGGTCGACAGGGGGCATGGAAAAACTGTTTTTT
TRBV28	few	TRBJ2-7	TRBD2	CASFPSGTSDEQYF	TGTGCCAGCTTCCCCTCCGGGACTAGCGACGAGCAGTACTTC
TRBV29-1	.	TRBJ1-1	.	CSVDGGARDTEAFF	TGCAGCGTTGACGGAGGGGCTAGGGACACTGAAGCTTTCTTT
TRBV19	few	TRBJ2-1	TRBD2	CASSTITSGSNHEQFF	TGTGCCAGTAGTACCATTACTAGCGGGAGTAACCATGAGCAGTTCTTC
TRBV28	few	TRBJ2-7	TRBD2	CASSSHAGGPGEQYF	TGTGCCAGCAGTTCCCATGCGGGAGGGCCTGGCGAGCAGTACTTC
TRBV10-3	.	TRBJ1-4	.	CASKSGGSNEKLFF	TGTGCCTCCAAATCCGGCGGGTCTAATGAAAAACTGTTTTTT
TRBV5-1	.	TRBJ1-1	TRBD1	CASSPGQGYTEAFF	TGCGCCAGCAGCCCCGGACAGGGGTACACTGAAGCTTTCTTT
TRBV6-6	few	TRBJ1-5	.	CASSPRDSNQPQHF	TGTGCCAGCAGTCCCAGGGATAGCAATCAGCCCCAGCATTTT
TRBV7-9	many	TRBJ2-1	.	CASSPPLGREDNEQFF	TGTGCCAGCAGCCCACCCTTAGGGCGGGAAGATAATGAGCAGTTCTTC
TRBV4-1	.	TRBJ1-5	.	CASSQVPGLPQPQHF	TGCGCCAGCAGCCAAGTACCGGGTTTGCCTCAGCCCCAGCATTTT
TRBV5-4	few	TRBJ1-4	.	CASSPAGGGTNEKLFF	TGTGCCAGCAGCCCGGCGGGGGGGGGAACTAATGAAAAACTGTTTTTT
TRBV6-6	.	TRBJ1-5	.	CASSYFSNQPQHF	TGTGCCAGCAGTTACTTCAGCAATCAGCCCCAGCATTTT
TRBV7-8	many	TRBJ2-7	TRBD2	CASIHLAGGLEQYF	TGTGCCAGCATCCATCTAGCGGGAGGCCTCGAGCAGTACTTC
TRBV11-2	few	TRBJ1-1	TRBD1	CASSQTGADTEAFF	TGTGCCAGCAGCCAGACAGGGGCTGACACTGAAGCTTTCTTT
TRBV7-3	few	TRBJ1-1	.	CASSPDGRFGTEAFF	TGTGCCAGCAGCCCCGACGGACGGTTTGGGACTGAAGCTTTCTTT
TRBV10-3	few	TRBJ2-1	TRBD1	CAISESTGQGAYNEQFF	TGTGCCATCAGTGAGTCGACGGGACAGGGAGCCTACAATGAGCAGTTCTTC
TRBV2	few	TRBJ2-3	.	CASSEIPTVPSTDTQYF	TGTGCCAGCAGTGAAATCCCGACAGTCCCTAGCACAGATACGCAGTATTTT
TRBV5-1	.	TRBJ2-5	.	CASSPLGRGSTETQYF	TGCGCCAGCAGCCCCCTCGGGCGTGGGAGTACGGAGACCCAGTACTTC
TRBV10-3	few	TRBJ2-1	.	CAISAGAGPYNEQFF	TGTGCCATCAGTGCAGGAGCGGGCCCCTACAATGAGCAGTTCTTC
TRBV6-6	.	TRBJ1-3	TRBD1	CASSKQQDRGNTIYF	TGTGCCAGCAGCAAACAACAGGACAGGGGGAACACCATATATTTT
TRBV19	few	TRBJ1-1	TRBD1	CASTTGATNTEAFF	TGTGCCAGTACTACAGGGGCAACGAACACTGAAGCTTTCTTT
TRBV28	many	TRBJ2-1	TRBD2	CASSLLTSEPYNEQFF	TGTGCCAGCAGTTTATTGACTAGCGAGCCCTACAATGAGCAGTTCTTC